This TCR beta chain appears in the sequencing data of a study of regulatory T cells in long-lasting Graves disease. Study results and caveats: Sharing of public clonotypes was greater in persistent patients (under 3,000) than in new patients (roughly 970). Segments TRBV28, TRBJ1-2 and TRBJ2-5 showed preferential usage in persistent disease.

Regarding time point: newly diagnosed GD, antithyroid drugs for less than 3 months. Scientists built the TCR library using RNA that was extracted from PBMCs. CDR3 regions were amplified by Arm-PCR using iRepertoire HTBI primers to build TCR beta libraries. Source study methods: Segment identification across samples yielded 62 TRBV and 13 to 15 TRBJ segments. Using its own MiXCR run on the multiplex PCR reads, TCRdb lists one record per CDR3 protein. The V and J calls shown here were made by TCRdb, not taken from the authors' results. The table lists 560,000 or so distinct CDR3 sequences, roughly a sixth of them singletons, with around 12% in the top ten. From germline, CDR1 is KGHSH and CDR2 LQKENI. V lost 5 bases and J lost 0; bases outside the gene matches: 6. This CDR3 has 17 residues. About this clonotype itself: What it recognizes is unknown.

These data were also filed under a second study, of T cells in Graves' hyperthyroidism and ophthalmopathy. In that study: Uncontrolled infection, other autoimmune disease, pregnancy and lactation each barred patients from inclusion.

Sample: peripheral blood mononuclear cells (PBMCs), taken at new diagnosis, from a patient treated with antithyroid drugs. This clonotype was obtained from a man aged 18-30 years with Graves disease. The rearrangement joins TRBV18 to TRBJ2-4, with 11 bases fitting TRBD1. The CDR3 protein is CASSTGQGVLAKNIQYF. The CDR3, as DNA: TGTGCCAGCTCAACGGGACAGGGGGTACTAGCCAAAAACATTCAGTACTTC. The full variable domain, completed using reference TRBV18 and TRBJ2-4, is NAGVMQNPRHLVRRRGQEARLRCSPMKGHSHVYWYRQLPEEGLKFMVYLQKENIIDESGMPKERFSAEFPKEGPSILRIQQVVRGDSAAYFCASSTGQGVLAKNIQYFGAGTRLSVL.